A selection of T cell receptor beta chains follows, all from one sample in a study of T-cell memory formation after mild COVID-19. A single record per CDR3 protein comes from TCRdb applying MiXCR to the 5' RACE reads. The repertoire consists of roughly 560,000 distinct CDR3 sequences, with roughly 20% occurring once and the leading ten covering around 13%. Sequences were obtained from PBMCs or a T cell subset sorted from them (not recorded which). Every receptor here comes from an adult woman who had mild COVID-19 (a few samples of this study predate the infection). Cell type and time point are not known. The CDR3 runs from the conserved cysteine through the conserved F or W. The D gene is left open where the match is weak. The size entry is marked missing in some rows and otherwise reads once, few, many or a size class.

TRBJ2-1,14,TRBV9,NA,NA,CASSEGSRNNEQFF,TGTGCCAGCAGCGAGGGGTCTAGGAACAATGAGCAGTTCTTC
TRBJ2-3,13,TRBV7-8,NA,NA,CATRWRWTDTQYF,TGTGCCACTCGTTGGAGGTGGACAGATACGCAGTATTTT
TRBJ2-1,15,TRBV6-2/TRBV6-3,few,NA,CASSEAGTSHNEQFF,TGTGCCAGCAGCGAAGCCGGGACTTCTCACAATGAGCAGTTCTTC
TRBJ2-1,13,TRBV2,few,NA,CASSDFRAGEQFF,TGTGCCAGCAGTGATTTCCGTGCGGGAGAGCAGTTCTTC
TRBJ2-7,15,TRBV2,few,NA,CASSEASSGSYEQYF,TGTGCCAGCAGTGAAGCGTCCTCGGGGTCCTACGAGCAGTACTTC
TRBJ1-1,16,TRBV7-9,NA,TRBD1,CASRTPSGTGNTEAFF,TGTGCCAGCAGGACTCCTTCCGGGACAGGGAACACTGAAGCTTTCTTT
TRBJ1-2,15,TRBV25-1,once,TRBD1,CASSVDRDGTYGYTF,TGTGCCAGCAGTGTCGACAGGGATGGAACCTATGGCTACACCTTC
TRBJ2-7,15,TRBV5-6,NA,TRBD2,CASSLWTSGSYEQYF,TGTGCCAGCAGCCTCTGGACTAGCGGCTCCTACGAGCAGTACTTC
TRBJ2-3,16,TRBV4-2,NA,TRBD2,CASSPFGLADTDTQYF,TGTGCCAGCAGCCCCTTTGGACTAGCGGACACAGATACGCAGTATTTT
TRBJ2-7,17,TRBV18,NA,TRBD1,CASSLGIGGQGAYEQYF,TGTGCCAGCTCGCTAGGTATTGGCGGCCAGGGGGCTTACGAGCAGTACTTC
TRBJ2-7,16,TRBV6-2/TRBV6-3,few,NA,CASTDLYGTPYYEQYF,TGTGCCAGCACCGATCTTTACGGGACTCCTTACTACGAGCAGTACTTC
TRBJ1-1,14,TRBV30,NA,NA,CAWSALPGNTEAFF,TGTGCCTGGAGTGCCCTTCCCGGGAACACTGAAGCTTTCTTT
TRBJ1-6,14,TRBV7-3,NA,NA,CASSWGDYDSPLHF,TGTGCCAGCAGCTGGGGGGACTATGATTCACCCCTCCACTTT
TRBJ1-2,15,TRBV6-6,few,NA,CASSPIWGGQDGYTF,TGTGCCAGCAGTCCCATCTGGGGGGGGCAGGATGGCTACACCTTC
TRBJ2-7,14,TRBV5-8,NA,NA,CASSLGGAVREQYF,TGTGCCAGCAGCTTGGGAGGGGCAGTTAGAGAGCAGTACTTC
TRBJ2-1,15,TRBV15,few,TRBD1,CATSSNRDRDHEQFF,TGTGCCACCAGCAGTAACCGGGACAGGGATCATGAGCAGTTCTTC
TRBJ2-1,15,TRBV7-9,NA,TRBD1,CASSPDRGPWNEQFF,TGTGCCAGCAGTCCGGACAGGGGCCCGTGGAATGAGCAGTTCTTC
TRBJ1-1,13,TRBV7-8,many,NA,CASSWGRDTEAFF,TGTGCCAGCAGCTGGGGACGGGACACTGAAGCTTTCTTT
TRBJ1-3,14,TRBV12-3/TRBV12-4,NA,NA,CASSLAGAGNTIYF,TGTGCCAGCAGTTTAGCTGGGGCTGGAAACACCATATATTTT
TRBJ2-1,16,TRBV25-1,once,TRBD1,CASSESTGAFDNEQFF,TGTGCCAGCAGTGAATCGACAGGGGCATTTGACAATGAGCAGTTCTTC
TRBJ2-3,16,TRBV7-6,few,TRBD1,CASSLPNRGSTDTQYF,TGTGCCAGCAGCCTTCCAAACAGGGGTAGCACAGATACGCAGTATTTT
TRBJ2-1,15,TRBV5-6,NA,TRBD1,CASSRDRILGNEQFF,TGTGCCAGCAGCAGGGACAGAATCCTAGGGAATGAGCAGTTCTTC
TRBJ2-3,15,TRBV12-3/TRBV12-4,NA,NA,CASSLGGPSTDTQYF,TGTGCCAGCAGTTTAGGGGGTCCTAGCACAGATACGCAGTATTTT
TRBJ2-7,17,TRBV12-3/TRBV12-4,NA,NA,CASSFRQAASRAYEQYF,TGTGCCAGCAGTTTTAGACAGGCCGCATCGAGAGCCTACGAGCAGTACTTC
TRBJ2-4,19,TRBV4-2,few,TRBD1,CASSQESVGTELAKNIQYF,TGTGCCAGCAGCCAAGAATCGGTGGGGACAGAGCTAGCCAAAAACATTCAGTACTTC
TRBJ2-2,14,TRBV5-5,few,TRBD1,CASSWGQHTGELFF,TGTGCCAGCAGCTGGGGACAGCACACCGGGGAGCTGTTTTTT
TRBJ2-1,13,TRBV5-1,few,NA,CASRGSGGNEQFF,TGCGCCAGCAGGGGCAGTGGGGGGAATGAGCAGTTCTTC
TRBJ2-6,20,TRBV10-3,few,NA,CAISGAGHTFTASGANVLTF,TGTGCCATCAGTGGGGCAGGACACACTTTTACTGCTTCTGGGGCCAACGTCCTGACTTTC
TRBJ2-6,17,TRBV10-3,NA,TRBD1,CAASTTGGVSGANVLTF,TGTGCCGCTAGTACGACAGGGGGCGTCTCTGGGGCCAACGTCCTGACTTTC
TRBJ2-5,13,TRBV19,NA,NA,CATLSGTEETQYF,TGTGCCACCCTATCCGGGACGGAGGAGACCCAGTACTTC
TRBJ2-6,16,TRBV5-1,NA,NA,CASSLVPSSGANVLTF,TGCGCCAGCAGCTTGGTCCCGAGCTCTGGGGCCAACGTCCTGACTTTC
TRBJ1-1,17,TRBV7-9,NA,NA,CASSLFSTTGLDTEAFF,TGTGCCAGCAGCTTATTTTCAACGACAGGTTTGGACACTGAAGCTTTCTTT
TRBJ2-5,13,TRBV7-9,few,NA,CASTGHYQETQYF,TGTGCGTCGACGGGACACTACCAAGAGACCCAGTACTTC
TRBJ2-7,14,TRBV5-1,NA,TRBD2,CASSFQRGPYEQYF,TGCGCCAGCAGCTTCCAGCGGGGCCCCTACGAGCAGTACTTC
TRBJ2-4,15,TRBV19,NA,NA,CASSNSPLAKNIQYF,TGTGCCAGTAGTAATAGCCCTCTAGCCAAAAACATTCAGTACTTC
TRBJ2-1,15,TRBV6-5,NA,NA,CASSYWGGLNNEQFF,TGTGCCAGCAGTTACTGGGGGGGGCTTAACAATGAGCAGTTCTTC
TRBJ2-1,19,TRBV7-6,few,NA,CASSFTPPASSGSYNEQFF,TGTGCCAGCAGCTTCACTCCCCCGGCTAGCTCAGGGTCCTACAATGAGCAGTTCTTC
TRBJ1-5,16,TRBV3-1,NA,NA,CASSQDPTNSNQPQHF,TGTGCCAGCAGCCAAGATCCCACTAATAGCAATCAGCCCCAGCATTTT
TRBJ1-1,15,TRBV6-5,few,NA,CASSRITGRGTEAFF,TGTGCCAGCAGTCGAATCACGGGGCGGGGCACTGAAGCTTTCTTT
TRBJ1-5,15,TRBV6-2/TRBV6-3,NA,NA,CASSFPTGFDQPQHF,TGTGCCAGCAGTTTCCCAACAGGGTTCGATCAGCCCCAGCATTTT
TRBJ2-2,17,TRBV7-2,few,TRBD2,CASSLGGLAGDTGELFF,TGTGCCAGCAGCTTAGGGGGACTAGCGGGAGACACCGGGGAGCTGTTTTTT
TRBJ2-3,14,TRBV5-1,NA,TRBD2,CASSFRTSADTQYF,TGCGCCAGCAGCTTTCGGACTAGCGCAGATACGCAGTATTTT
TRBJ2-5,13,TRBV6-6,few,NA,CASTIADQETQYF,TGTGCCAGCACAATAGCGGATCAAGAGACCCAGTACTTC
TRBJ2-7,11,TRBV20-1,NA,NA,CSAGPYYEQYF,TGCAGTGCTGGACCATACTACGAGCAGTACTTC
TRBJ2-7,14,TRBV15,few,TRBD1,CATSERTGTYEQYF,TGTGCCACCAGCGAAAGGACAGGGACCTACGAGCAGTACTTC
TRBJ2-1,15,TRBV9,NA,TRBD1,CASSGGTGDYNEQFF,TGTGCCAGCAGCGGAGGGACAGGGGACTACAATGAGCAGTTCTTC
TRBJ2-2,15,TRBV5-5,NA,NA,CASSLQGSNTGELFF,TGTGCCAGCAGCCTACAGGGCTCGAACACCGGGGAGCTGTTTTTT
TRBJ1-1,15,TRBV7-9,few,TRBD1,CASSQPGQGATEAFF,TGTGCCAGCAGCCAACCCGGACAGGGAGCCACTGAAGCTTTCTTT
TRBJ2-5,16,TRBV20-1,many,TRBD2,CSARGGTSGFQETQYF,TGCAGTGCTCGGGGCGGGACTAGCGGATTCCAAGAGACCCAGTACTTC
TRBJ1-1,15,TRBV12-3/TRBV12-4,NA,TRBD1,CASSQTDRVLTEAFF,TGTGCCAGCAGTCAGACGGACAGGGTCCTCACTGAAGCTTTCTTT
TRBJ2-1,16,TRBV20-1,many,TRBD2,CSARSLAGGSYNEQFF,TGCAGTGCTAGATCTTTAGCGGGGGGCTCCTACAATGAGCAGTTCTTC
TRBJ2-4,12,TRBV12-3/TRBV12-4,NA,NA,CASREAKNIQYF,TGTGCCAGCAGGGAGGCCAAAAACATTCAGTACTTC
TRBJ1-2,12,TRBV29-1,NA,NA,CSVEGQHYGYTF,TGCAGCGTTGAAGGACAGCACTATGGCTACACCTTC
TRBJ1-2,14,TRBV15,few,TRBD1,CATRRDRGSYGYTF,TGTGCCACCCGTCGAGACAGGGGATCTTATGGCTACACCTTC
TRBJ1-1,13,TRBV29-1,NA,NA,CSARTGGNTEAFF,TGCAGCGCTCGAACCGGGGGCAACACTGAAGCTTTCTTT
TRBJ2-1,16,TRBV12-3/TRBV12-4,few,NA,CASSFNWGQGPDEQFF,TGTGCCAGCAGTTTTAATTGGGGGCAGGGACCCGATGAGCAGTTCTTC
TRBJ2-7,15,TRBV3-1,few,TRBD2,CASSLRASGPYEQYF,TGTGCCAGCAGCCTCCGTGCTAGCGGACCCTACGAGCAGTACTTC
TRBJ1-5,15,TRBV13,NA,NA,CASSLQRSGREPQHF,TGTGCCAGCAGCTTACAAAGGTCAGGGAGGGAGCCCCAGCATTTT
TRBJ2-1,12,TRBV30,NA,NA,CASEGGRNEQFF,TGTGCCTCCGAGGGGGGGAGAAATGAGCAGTTCTTC